These 8 T cell receptor beta chains originate from one sample sequenced in a study of cytomegalovirus exposure and HLA in healthy donors. The PCR made use of 60 Vbeta and 13 Jbeta primers. Profiled with immunoSEQ multiplex PCR; TCRdb holds only in-frame clones, not every one. The table lists fewer than 200,000 clones. The material sequenced was PBMCs. These receptors were collected from a young man in good health and CMV-seronegative.

The genes are TRBV6-5 and TRBJ2-1; D is undetermined. Germline V gives CDR1 MNHEY, CDR2 SVGAGI. Between the trimmed V and J ends, which lost 2 bases and 4 bases, there was a span of 9 bases. The CDR3 has 14 residues. CDR3 region: CASSYVRQYNEQFF. CDR3 bases: TGTGCCAGCAGTTACGTCCGACAATACAATGAGCAGTTCTTC.

The gene calls are TRBV18 and TRBJ1-1; TRBD1 agrees at 9 bases. With 4 bases clipped from V and 0 bases from J, the junction kept 6 bases outside the gene matches. The CDR3 loop spans 16 amino acids. Germline V gene lookup returns CDR1 KGHSH and CDR2 LQKENI. CDR3 region: CASSLGTGNMNTEAFF. DNA of the CDR3: TGTGCCAGCTCACTCGGGACAGGGAACATGAACACTGAAGCTTTCTTT.

The chain has TRBV27 and TRBJ1-2; the D is unclear. V lost 4 bases and J lost 4, with 10 bases in between. The CDR3 is 13 amino acids. Germline V gene sequence: CDR1 MNHEY, CDR2 SMNVEV (reference sequence). CDR3 sequence reads: CASSSTERYGYTF. CDR3 in DNA: TGTGCCAGCAGTTCTACAGAACGCTATGGCTACACCTTC.

J is TRBJ1-2 and V is TRBV11-3; TRBD1 agrees at 9 bases. V was clipped by 2 bases and J by 5 bases; unmatched bases: 6. CDR1 is SGHNT, CDR2 YENEEA, per germline. The length of the CDR3 is 15 residues. The CDR3 loop reads CASSLSQGAAYGYTF. The CDR3 DNA sequence: TGTGCCAGCAGCTTATCACAGGGGGCGGCTTATGGCTACACCTTC.

The chain carries TRBV19 and TRBJ2-5, with 7 bases fitting TRBD1. The CDR3 extends over 16 amino acids. Per germline, CDR1 LNHDA and CDR2 SQIVND (reference sequence). V shed 3 bases, J shed 1 base, and the junction held 8 bases outside the gene matches. CDR3 residues: CASSISLGTAQETQYF. The CDR3 DNA reads as TGTGCCAGTAGTATCTCGCTAGGGACAGCCCAAGAGACCCAGTACTTC.

This chain joins TRBV5-1 and TRBJ1-4, with 7 bases lining up with TRBD1. The CDR3 has 15 amino acids. In germline, CDR1 is SGHRS, CDR2 YFSETQ. The V and J ends lost 4 bases and 4 bases, in that order; junction bases with no gene match: 7. DNA for the CDR3: TGCGCCAGCAGCGCAGCAGGGGGTATTAATGAAAAACTGTTTTTT. Its protein is CASSAAGGINEKLFF.

The chain recombines TRBV30 with TRBJ2-2, with D perhaps matching TRBD2 (5 bases). This CDR3 is built from 13 residues. V gave up 1 base and J gave up 10 bases, with 13 bases separating them. The germline gives CDR1 GTSNPN, CDR2 SVGIG (reference sequence). The CDR3 protein is CAWSGTSWVELFF. CDR3 coding DNA: TGTGCCTGGAGTGGGACTTCTTGGGTGGAGCTGTTTTTT.

The V call is TRBV5-4, the J call TRBJ2-5, with 12 bases that match TRBD2. From germline, CDR1 is SGHNT and CDR2 YYREEE (reference sequence). The CDR3 has 19 residues. V gave up 3 bases and J gave up 5 bases; unmatched junction bases: 17. DNA of the CDR3: TGTGCCAGCAGCTCGGGTCTGACTAGCGGGAGAGGGGGTGGTGAGACCCAGTACTTC. Translating gives CASSSGLTSGRGGGETQYF.